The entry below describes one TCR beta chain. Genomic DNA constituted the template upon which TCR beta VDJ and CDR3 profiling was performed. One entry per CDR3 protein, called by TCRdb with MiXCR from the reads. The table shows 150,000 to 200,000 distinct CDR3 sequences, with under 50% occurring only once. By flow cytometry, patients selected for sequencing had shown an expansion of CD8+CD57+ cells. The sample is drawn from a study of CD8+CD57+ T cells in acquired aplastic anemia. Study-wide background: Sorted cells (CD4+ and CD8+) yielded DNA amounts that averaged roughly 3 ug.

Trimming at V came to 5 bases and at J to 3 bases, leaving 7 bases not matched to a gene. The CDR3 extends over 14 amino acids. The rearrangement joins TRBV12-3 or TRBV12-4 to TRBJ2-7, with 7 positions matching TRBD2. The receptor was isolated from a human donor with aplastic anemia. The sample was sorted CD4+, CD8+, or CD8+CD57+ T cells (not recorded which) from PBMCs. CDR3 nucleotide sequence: TGTGCCAGCAGTCCCGGGACTATACTCTACGAGCAGTACTTC. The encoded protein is CASSPGTILYEQYF.